These 25 T cell receptor beta chains were all obtained from the same sample, sequenced in a study of beta chain features in type 1 diabetes. Points from the study as a whole: All four CD4+ subsets from Type 1 diabetes patients carried moderately but significantly shorter TCRB CDR3s.

These receptors have no known antigen. Expressed TCRB transcripts were sequenced because the entire RNA isolate underwent reverse transcription. Some clones are missing from TCRdb's copy, which holds only in-frame ones; the method was immunoSEQ multiplex PCR. The repertoire includes a few hundred thousand clones, roughly 17% of them detected once, and approximately 0.087% sits in the top ten. The sequenced material came from naive CD4+ T cells from blood. The receptors here all came from a young man with type 1 diabetes.

This clone occurred a few times. The J gene is TRBJ2-1, the V gene TRBV2; 10 nucleotides line up with TRBD2. In germline, CDR1 is SNHLY, CDR2 FYNNEI. Germline trimming cut 5 bases from V and 4 bases from J; bases unmatched to any gene: 5. The CDR3 runs 15 residues. CDR3 sequence reads: CASSSGLAEYNEQFF. In DNA form, the CDR3 reads TGTGCCAGCAGTTCCGGACTAGCGGAGTACAATGAGCAGTTCTTC.

This clone showed up just a few times. The chain is built from TRBV4-3 and TRBJ2-7, with D possibly called TRBD1 or TRBD2 (6 bases each). The V gene's germline CDR1 is LGHNA and CDR2 YSLEER. V was clipped by 0 bases and J by 4 bases, with 13 bases between them. The CDR3 is 15 residues long. The CDR3 reads CASSQDWGARYEQYF. In DNA form, the CDR3 reads TGCGCCAGCAGCCAAGACTGGGGGGCGCGATACGAGCAGTACTTC.

In this sample, this clone turned up a few times. V and J are TRBV29-1 and TRBJ1-5; 7 nucleotides align to TRBD1. There are 13 residues in the CDR3. The germline V gene encodes CDR1 SQVTM and CDR2 ANQGSEA. V gave up 4 bases and J gave up 4 bases; unmatched junction bases: 4. CDR3 coding DNA: TGCAGCGTTGGGGGACAGCGAAATCAGCCCCAGCATTTT. This codes for CSVGGQRNQPQHF.

The chain links TRBV29-1 to TRBJ2-3, with a weak D call TRBD2 (6 bases). Trimming pared 5 bases from V and 2 bases from J, leaving 14 bases between. The CDR3 consists of 14 residues. Per germline, CDR1 SQVTM and CDR2 ANQGSEA. CDR3 in amino acids: CSVTPGLNTDTQYF. In DNA, the CDR3 is TGCAGCGTTACTCCGGGACTTAACACAGATACGCAGTATTTT.

Comment on this clone: This sample also contains other DNA sequences that code for the same CDR3. V gene TRBV20-1 combines with J gene TRBJ2-5; the D is unclear. V lost 5 bases and J 5 bases, leaving 6 bases between the germline ends. The CDR3 contains 10 residues. The germline V gene has CDR1 DFQATT and CDR2 SNEGSKA (reference sequence). The CDR3 spells CSALQETQYF. CDR3 sequence (DNA): TGCAGTGCTCTCCAGGAGACCCAGTACTTC.

The table lists this clone with a few counts. This chain joins TRBV7-9 and TRBJ2-1, with 7 bases that match TRBD2. Germline V gene sequence: CDR1 SEHNR, CDR2 FQNEAQ (reference sequence). V dropped 7 bases and J dropped 4; count of bases not matched to a gene: 13. This CDR3 is 16 amino acids long. In nucleotides, the CDR3 is TGTGCCAGCACCCTGGGTCTAGCGGAGAGGTACAATGAGCAGTTCTTC. Protein sequence: CASTLGLAERYNEQFF.

The J gene is TRBJ2-7, the V gene TRBV14; 8 bases are shared with TRBD1. Per germline, CDR1 SGHDN and CDR2 FVKESK. With V trimmed by 6 bases and J by 3 bases, 7 bases remained unmatched. The CDR3 has 14 residues. In DNA, the CDR3 is TGTGCCAGCAGTCGACAGGGGTCTTACTACGAGCAGTACTTC. This gives the protein CASSRQGSYYEQYF.

In regard to this clone: In the same sample, other DNA sequences code for this CDR3. The genes are TRBV30 and TRBJ2-7; D ambiguous. With 3 bases removed from V and 0 bases from J, the gap between germline ends came to 3 bases. The CDR3 is 11 amino acids. Germline assignment: CDR1 GTSNPN and CDR2 SVGIG (reference sequence). CDR3: CAWSRSYEQYF. In DNA, the CDR3 is TGTGCCTGGAGCCGCTCCTACGAGCAGTACTTC.

This chain's CDR3 is CAISGGDYNEQFF. CDR3 coding DNA: TGTGCCATCAGTGGGGGCGATTACAATGAGCAGTTCTTC. The V and J genes are TRBV10-3 and TRBJ2-1; D is possibly TRBD1 (5 bases). The CDR3 loop spans 13 amino acids. The germline gives CDR1 ENHRY, CDR2 SYGVKD. The ends were cut back, 4 bases at V and 4 bases at J, with 8 bases in the middle.

CDR3 sequence (DNA): TGCAGTGCTAGAGACAACAGCGCCTGGTTCTTC. Translated: CSARDNSAWFF. The chain has TRBV20-1 and TRBJ2-1, with unresolved D. The CDR3 is 11 amino acids. V was cut by 0 bases and J by 15 bases, with 12 bases left in between. Germline V CDR1 and CDR2: DFQATT, SNEGSKA (reference sequence).

This clone was picked up a small number of times. The rearrangement uses TRBV6-5 and TRBJ2-7, with D perhaps TRBD2 (5 bases). This CDR3 contains 15 residues. From germline, CDR1 is MNHEY and CDR2 SVGAGI. Trimming shortened V by 6 bases and J by 2 bases, and 17 bases separated the two germline ends. The CDR3 DNA follows: TGTGCCAGCAGCCCGGTCGCCCGGGGAACCTACGAGCAGTACTTC. Protein sequence: CASSPVARGTYEQYF.

The sample holds a few counts of this clone. V usage is TRBV18 and J usage is TRBJ2-7; 9 nucleotides match TRBD2. The CDR3 extends over 15 amino acids. The V and J ends lost 3 bases and 4 bases, in that order; junction bases with no gene match: 7. Germline loops: CDR1 KGHSH, CDR2 LQKENI. CDR3 residues: CASSPPTSGLYEQYF. CDR3 coding DNA: TGTGCCAGCTCACCTCCGACTAGCGGATTATACGAGCAGTACTTC.

The V gene is TRBV11-2, the J gene TRBJ2-1; TRBD1 might be the D (6 bases). The V end lost 7 bases, the J end lost 9 bases, and 10 bases lay between the germline ends. The CDR3 extends over 11 amino acids. Per germline, CDR1 SGHAT and CDR2 FQNNGV. Here the CDR3 DNA reads TGTGCCAGCACCCTGGGGGCTGAGCAGTTCTTC. It yields the protein CASTLGAEQFF.

This chain joins TRBV9 and TRBJ2-7, with TRBD2 matching 12 bases. The germline V gene has CDR1 SGDLS and CDR2 YYNGEE. V was pared by 3 bases and J by 6 bases, with 4 bases of the junction left unmatched. CDR3 length: 14 residues. The CDR3 nucleotides are TGTGCCAGCAGCGGGGAACTAGCGGGAGGCGAGCAGTACTTC. Amino acid sequence: CASSGELAGGEQYF.

This clone was detected a few times. The V and J genes are TRBV25-1 and TRBJ2-1; D not resolved. The germline gives CDR1 MGHDK, CDR2 SYGVNS. Trimming left V 5 bases short and J 5 bases short, with 10 bases between. This CDR3 region has 13 residues. CDR3 in amino acids: CASSLRFDNEQFF. The CDR3 DNA sequence: TGTGCCAGCAGTCTCAGATTCGACAATGAGCAGTTCTTC.

This chain's CDR3 is CASSGPTGPNTEAFF. The DNA of the CDR3 is TGTGCCAGCAGTGGACCAACCGGCCCGAACACTGAAGCTTTCTTT. The chain links TRBV25-1 to TRBJ1-1, with no clear D. This CDR3 comprises 15 residues. The V gene lost 4 bases and the J gene lost 1 base, with 13 bases spanning the gap. The germline V gene has CDR1 MGHDK and CDR2 SYGVNS.

The gene calls are TRBV6-1 and TRBJ2-6; D is possibly TRBD1 (6 bases). Deletions cut 6 bases from V and 0 bases from J, with 9 bases between. The CDR3 totals 15 residues. The germline V gene encodes CDR1 MNHNS and CDR2 SASEGT. DNA of the CDR3: TGTGCCAGCAGAACAGGGAGCTCTGGGGCCAACGTCCTGACTTTC. This gives the protein CASRTGSSGANVLTF.

This sequence joins TRBV29-1 and TRBJ2-7; D gene uncertain. V lost 2 bases and J 0 bases, leaving 2 bases between the germline ends. Germline-derived CDR1 and CDR2 are SQVTM and ANQGSEA. This CDR3 spans 11 amino acids. The CDR3 nucleotides are TGCAGCGTTGAATTCTCCTACGAGCAGTACTTC. It is translated as CSVEFSYEQYF.

This clone was picked up a small number of times. The chain couples TRBV7-2 to TRBJ2-7; either TRBD1 or TRBD2 may supply D (6 bases each). The CDR3 extends over 15 amino acids. The germline V gene encodes CDR1 SGHTA and CDR2 FQGNSA. V was clipped by 10 bases and J by 3 bases, with 22 bases between them. This chain's CDR3 is CATGGGANIGYEQYF. CDR3 coding DNA: TGTGCCACCGGGGGCGGCGCGAACATTGGCTACGAGCAGTACTTC.

This clone was found a few times. One end of the junction is discordant with germline, which a read error may explain. The chain carries TRBV13 and TRBJ2-7; D perhaps matches TRBD2 (6 bases). This CDR3 has 11 residues. Germline CDR1 reads PRHDT; CDR2 reads FYEKMQ (reference sequence). CDR3 sequence reads: CASSQNREPYF. The CDR3 bases are TGTGCCAGCAGCCAGAACCGGGAGCCGTACTTC. Full variable domain (missing parts from reference TRBV13 and TRBJ2-7): AAGVIQSPRHLIKEKRETATLKCYPIPRHDTVYWYQQGPGQDPQFLISFYEKMQSDKGSIPDRFSAQQFSDYHSELNMSSLELGDSALYFCASSQNREPYFGPGTRLTVT.

This clone has a handful of counts. This chain uses TRBV2 with TRBJ2-1; 10 positions agree with TRBD2. Germline trimming cut 6 bases from V and 4 bases from J; bases unmatched to any gene: 3. CDR3 size: 14 residues. Germline V lookup: CDR1 SNHLY, CDR2 FYNNEI. CDR3 bases: TGTGCCAGCAGCCCTAGCGGGAGTTACAATGAGCAGTTCTTC. Translated: CASSPSGSYNEQFF.

This clone was counted between two and nine times. This chain uses TRBV5-1 with TRBJ2-7; 13 nucleotides align to TRBD2. V was clipped by 2 bases and J by 6 bases; unmatched bases: 2. The V gene's germline CDR1 is SGHRS and CDR2 YFSETQ. There are 14 residues in the CDR3. In nucleotides, the CDR3 is TGCGCCAGCAGCTTCGGACTAGCGGGAGTCGAGCAGTACTTC. It encodes CASSFGLAGVEQYF.

This clone came up a few times. The genes are TRBV4-2 and TRBJ2-1; TRBD2 agrees at 12 bases. The CDR3 length is 16 residues. Germline CDR1 and CDR2: LGHNA and YNFKEQ. Trimming cost V 4 bases and J 1 base; bases outside gene matches: 2. CDR3: CASSLGLAGSYNEQFF. In nucleotides, the CDR3 is TGTGCCAGCAGCCTGGGACTAGCGGGTTCCTACAATGAGCAGTTCTTC.

There are a few counts of this clone. The chain carries TRBV28 and TRBJ2-7; D unclear. The V end lost 5 bases, the J end lost 3 bases, and 8 bases lay between the germline ends. CDR3 length equals 12 residues. CDR1 and CDR2 from the germline V gene are MDHEN and SYDVKM. The DNA for the CDR3 is TGTGCCAGCAGTCCCCCCAACTACGAGCAGTACTTC. Its translation: CASSPPNYEQYF. Full variable domain (outside the CDR3, taken from reference TRBV28 and TRBJ2-7): DVKVTQSSRYLVKRTGEKVFLECVQDMDHENMFWYRQDPGLGLRLIYFSYDVKMKEKGDIPEGYSVSREKKERFSLILESASTNQTSMYLCASSPPNYEQYFGPGTRLTVT.

The genes are TRBV18 and TRBJ1-1; maybe TRBD1 (6 bases). Germline V gives CDR1 KGHSH, CDR2 LQKENI. V shed 1 base and J shed 1 base, with 25 bases lying between them. The CDR3 covers 20 residues. CDR3 in DNA: TGTGCCAGCTCACCACAAAATGGAGGCAGGGGCGAGGGAAAGAACACTGAAGCTTTCTTT. Translation gives CASSPQNGGRGEGKNTEAFF.